This TCR beta chain was found in a study of blood T cells in healthy people across ages. The CDR3 extends over 14 amino acids. CDR1 is SGHRS, CDR2 YFSETQ, per germline. V lost 2 bases and J 2 bases, leaving 11 bases between the germline ends. Study-level results: The diversity estimates, figures obtained from one million T cells, were considered underestimates.

Combining a sample-barcoded 5' primer with a J-beta primer mix, a second PCR ran for roughly 7 to 11 cycles. Sequencing recovered at least 3 million CDR3-containing paired-end reads from each sample. MiXCR, applied by TCRdb to the 5' RACE reads, yields one record per CDR3 protein. The top ten hold less than 0.75% of the sample, which has around 1,000,000 distinct CDR3 sequences, roughly 24% seen once. This clonotype has a handful of counts. Its antigen is not identified. These same data were also listed under a study on T cells of mothers and their children. In that study: Related mother-child pairs showed slightly higher but non-significant overlap than unrelated pairs.

The chain is built from TRBV5-1 and TRBJ2-7, with TRBD1 as a possible D gene (6 bases). This TCR was recovered from a girl aged 2 to 10 in good health. The sequenced material came from blood. This chain's CDR3 is CASSFGQPPYEQYF. CDR3 in DNA: TGCGCCAGCAGCTTTGGACAGCCTCCCTACGAGCAGTACTTC.